This TCR beta chain was documented in a study of blood T cell repertoires in COVID-19. Study-level background: COVID-19 samples from acute and convalescent phases originated in the United States, Italy and Spain.

TCRdb's table, derived via immunoSEQ multiplex PCR, lists solely in-frame clones and lacks some. Here the sample spans fewer than 150,000 clones, about nine tenths being singletons. V was shortened by 7 bases and J by 2 bases, with 18 bases between the two germline ends. The CDR3 covers 15 residues. The germline V gene encodes CDR1 LGHNT and CDR2 FRNRAP. The chain has TRBV12-5 and TRBJ2-7; D unclear. Material for sequencing was peripheral blood. The clonotype originates from a man aged 50-59 years with active or convalescent COVID-19. The CDR3 DNA reads TGTGCTAGTGTTCTCCCGAGCTGGAGCACCTACGAGCAGTACTTC. It codes for CASVLPSWSTYEQYF.